This T cell receptor beta chain was documented in a study of human T cells and chemical hapten exposure. Unmatched junction bases numbered 11, after V lost 1 base and J lost 11 bases. The CDR3 consists of 14 residues. Germline values: CDR1 SGHDT, CDR2 YYEEEE. As for time point: pre-sensitization, week 0. Treatment meaning: therapeutic diphenylcyclopropenone sensitization with weekly scalp DPC. The library put unique molecular identifiers onto individual cDNA molecules. TCRdb re-derived calls from the RACE reads in MiXCR, one entry per CDR3 protein. Altogether 95,000 to 150,000 distinct CDR3 sequences are present, about 14% being singletons, with the ten largest covering around 3%. This clonotype was detected a few times.

The sample in question was whole blood, obtained in connection with sensitization to the hapten diphenylcyclopropenone (DPC). The sequence was obtained from a woman under 30 with alopecia areata. Some clones in this sample may be carry-over from other donors' samples. The chain carries TRBV5-6 and TRBJ1-1; 7 bases are a match to TRBD1. The CDR3 DNA reads as TGTGCCAGCAGCTTGCTGACAGGGCAATCAGTGGCTTTCTTT. This codes for CASSLLTGQSVAFF.